This paragraph reports one T cell receptor beta chain. It lacks a known antigen. Base quality data are lacking; no much larger clone is found one base away. Using the deep immunoSEQ assay, multiplex PCR amplified TCR CDR3 regions from genomic DNA. Genomic DNA extracted from each cell subset was distributed evenly over all wells of several immunoSEQ 96-well plates, and each plate served as one replicate. For sorted subsets, approximately 190 ng genomic DNA, equal to 30,000 to 35,000 T cell genomes, was loaded into each replicate PCR. The purified libraries were quantified using a Qubit 3.0 fluorometer, sized with a Bioanalyzer 2100, and then quantified again using the KAPA Library Quantification kit. Every immunoSEQ 96-well plate was sequenced on a separate single-read 150-cycle Illumina NextSeq 550 flow cell. The authors' analysis ran thus. Because the immunoSEQ output held only junctional sequences and lacked quality scores, the filtering could not match the filtering applied to full-length reads. Sequences were annotated with PyIR, a Python wrapper for IgBLAST v1.9, and V/J genes and CDR3 were assigned using IMGT germline references. Reads were filtered out if the reads had weak V/J assignments (E-value above 1e-6), no CDR3, stop codons, out-of-frame junctions, or ambiguous translated residues. A V3J clonotype was defined by an identical inferred V gene, J gene, and CDR3 amino acid sequence. Percentage overlap between repertoires was calculated by dividing the number of shared unique clonotypes by the size of the smaller repertoire. Three approaches were used to assess repertoire richness: RTK rarefaction, the Chao1 estimator, and Recon v2.1 estimates of unobserved clonotypes. Generation probabilities were computed with OLGA for all TCRbeta clonotypes obtained by the gDNA method from several donors. Drawn from immuneACCESS, this table holds only the in-frame rearrangements with V and J called that TCRdb kept. Clones are partly lost; checked studies trace under half to an unresolved V gene and leave the rest unexplained. V and J calls and clone size come straight from that table; D and trimming were deduced from the DNA. Within this sample are 330,000 or so clones, with around 74% of them counted one time only. The ten biggest clones cover approximately 10% of the sample.

From the cysteine through the phenylalanine, the CDR3 covers 14 amino acids. The DNA shown is the 42-base CDR3, in frame from base 1. V is clipped by 5 bases and J by 11 bases, and the sequence between their germline boundaries is 21 bases long. The CDR1 and CDR2 encoded by the germline V gene (reference sequence) are LNHDA and SQIVND. The sample comes from a study of shared clonotypes between healthy human individuals (dated by TCRdb to 2018 to 2020). As for the study more broadly: The cohort comprised a couple of women and a few men aged 18 to 49 years. For each donor, CD4 naive and CD4 memory were each run on three plates, CD8 naive on two plates, and CD8 memory on one plate. To estimate repertoire size and how much clonotype sharing occurs between individuals, the study deeply sequenced the blood TCR repertoires of several healthy adults. To increase sequencing depth and limit assay-specific biases, different laboratories used diverse techniques to prepare libraries and sequence TCR repertoires. Per donor, leukapheresis produced somewhere between about 0.8 and 9 billion PBMCs.

Donors were healthy HIV-negative adults with no recently reported acute infections or vaccinations. Only Caucasian adults living in Nashville, Tennessee, USA were represented among the donors. CD4+ T cells were enriched through magnetic negative selection, after which naive cells were positively selected on CD45RA and the remaining negative fraction served as the memory subset. After blood collection by leukapheresis, PBMCs were isolated using Ficoll-Histopaque density gradient centrifugation and then cryopreserved in the vapor phase of liquid nitrogen. Analytical flow cytometry was used to check the purity and quantity of every magnetically sorted T cell population. From each sorted fraction, genomic DNA was isolated and quantified by UV absorbance on a Nanodrop 2000c. Points the paper makes about the study in general: Higher generation probabilities were observed for clonotypes shared by all four sorted-subset donors than for non-shared clonotypes. Incomplete sequencing was indicated by rarefaction of sorted-subset datasets, despite the large sequencing depth. Naive subsets generally had larger estimated clonotype richness than memory subsets. Sampling was restricted to blood, and TCR repertoires in tissue are likely to differ from TCR repertoires in blood. Across a few donors, around 5% of naive CD4, around 3.5% of naive CD8, 2.3% of memory CD4, and 0.4% to 0.45% of memory CD8 clonotypes were shared. The small number of donors limited the genetic and exposure-history diversity represented. Pairwise subsampling led to the expectation that sequencing depth would affect the degree of clonotype sharing among donors.

Input material: memory CD4+ T cells sorted from blood. The cell subset or site label of this sample denotes: CD45RA-negative fraction. This TCR came from a man younger than 45 in good health. The rearrangement joined TRBV19 to TRBJ1-1, with a weak D call of TRBD1 (6 bases match). In nucleotide form, the sequence is TGTGCCAGTAGTCTCGGACAGTTTGGGGCCAAGGCTTTCTTT. Its protein is CASSLGQFGAKAFF. Full variable domain (CDR3 extended with the reference TRBV19 and TRBJ1-1 proteins): DGGITQSPKYLFRKEGQNVTLSCEQNLNHDAMYWYRQDPGQGLRLIYYSQIVNDFQKGDIAEGYSVSREKKESFPLTVTSAQKNPTAFYLCASSLGQFGAKAFFGQGTRLTVV.